One T cell receptor (beta chain) is described in this entry. Its antigen is not identified. The sample belongs to a study of Ad26.COV2.S vaccination and SARS-CoV-2 variants. Produced via immunoSEQ multiplex PCR; TCRdb's table is partial and in-frame only. The table lists 350,000 to 450,000 clones, around 90% of them singletons, with 3% to 5% in the top ten. Between the trimmed V and J ends, which lost 8 bases and 1 base, there was a span of 9 bases. This CDR3 region has 13 residues. Germline CDR1 LNHDA, CDR2 SQIVND (reference sequence). Whole-study findings and limits: It was vaccine recipients, not placebo recipients, who had the higher spike-specific TCR breadth. Substantial breadth was reportedly displayed by spike-specific CD8+ and CD4+ T cell responses after vaccination. There was a possibility that the TCR breadth and depth analyses underestimated total T cell responses. Placebo recipients and vaccine recipients were similar in non-spike TCR breadth.

The sequence derives from a human donor who had recovered from COVID-19. The rearrangement uses TRBV19 and TRBJ1-5; tentative D call: TRBD1 (5 bases). Sequences were derived from peripheral blood, sampled after recovery from COVID-19. The chain's CDR3 is CASCRDSNQPQHF. CDR3 DNA sequence: TGTGCCAGTTGCAGGGACAGCAATCAGCCCCAGCATTTT.